The clone carrying this T cell receptor beta chain showed up many times. Its antigen remains unidentified. V was cut by 6 bases and J by 1 base, with 11 bases left in between. CDR3 length: 13 residues. Germline loops: CDR1 DFQATT, CDR2 SNEGSKA (reference sequence). This entry is derived from a study of early T cells in non-severe SARS-CoV-2 infection. Study as a whole: From unsorted whole blood, bulk RNA was sequenced, and the chains remained unpaired. Study-wide findings and caveats: The matching step, a VDJdb search, favored anti-spike CD8 responses and missed private and CD4 specificities.

Unique molecular identifiers were affixed to single, distinct cDNA molecules. TCRdb reanalysed the 5' RACE reads using MiXCR and keeps one entry per CDR3 protein. The sample has approximately 37,000 distinct CDR3 sequences, roughly 4.7% seen once. V usage is TRBV20-1 and J usage is TRBJ2-3, with D tentatively TRBD2 (7 bases). Sequenced: whole blood. The sequence was obtained from an adult who was a healthcare worker with PCR-confirmed SARS-CoV-2 infection or an uninfected control (not recorded which). Here the CDR3 reads CSAGGAGTDTQYF. CDR3 coding DNA: TGCAGTGCGGGGGGGGCCGGCACAGATACGCAGTATTTT.